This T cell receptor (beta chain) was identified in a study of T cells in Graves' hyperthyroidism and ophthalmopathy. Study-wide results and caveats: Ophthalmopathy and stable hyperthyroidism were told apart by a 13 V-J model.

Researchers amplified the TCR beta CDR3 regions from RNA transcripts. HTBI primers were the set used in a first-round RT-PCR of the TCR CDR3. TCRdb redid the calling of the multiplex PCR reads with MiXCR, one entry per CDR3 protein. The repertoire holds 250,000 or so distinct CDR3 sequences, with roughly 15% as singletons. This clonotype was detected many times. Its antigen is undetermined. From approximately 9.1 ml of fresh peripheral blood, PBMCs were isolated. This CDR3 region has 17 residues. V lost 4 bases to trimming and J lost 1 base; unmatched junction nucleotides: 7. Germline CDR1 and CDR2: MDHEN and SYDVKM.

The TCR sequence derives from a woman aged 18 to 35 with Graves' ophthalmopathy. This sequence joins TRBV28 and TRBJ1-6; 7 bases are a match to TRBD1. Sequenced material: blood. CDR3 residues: CASSSTGVYSYNSPLHF. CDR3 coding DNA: TGTGCCAGCAGTTCTACAGGGGTGTATTCCTATAATTCACCCCTCCACTTT.